The 17 T cell receptor beta chains presented below share a single source sample, sequenced in a study of blood T cell repertoires in COVID-19. The protocol was immunoSEQ multiplex PCR, while the TCRdb copy is restricted to in-frame clones and leaves out a portion. There are some 100,000 clones in the sample; about 86% occur only once, and around 8.1% lies in the top ten. The specimen was peripheral blood. Receptors were obtained from a woman between 65 and 79 years old with acute or convalescent COVID-19.

J is TRBJ2-3 and V is TRBV7-3; TRBD2 agrees at 9 bases. Looked up from germline, CDR1 is SGHTA and CDR2 is FQGTGA. CDR3 size: 17 residues. With V trimmed by 2 bases and J by 0 bases, 6 bases remained unmatched. The CDR3 loop reads CASSLRASGISTDTQYF. CDR3 coding DNA: TGTGCCAGCAGCTTACGGGCTAGCGGGATTAGCACAGATACGCAGTATTTT. The whole variable domain, filled in from reference TRBV7-3 and TRBJ2-3, reads GAGVSQTPSNKVTEKGKYVELRCDPISGHTALYWYRQSLGQGPEFLIYFQGTGAADDSGLPNDRFFAVRPEGSVSTLKIQRTERGDSAVYLCASSLRASGISTDTQYFGPGTRLTVL.

The rearrangement links TRBV10-3 to TRBJ2-1; the match to TRBD2 covers 12 bases. Germline CDR1 ENHRY, CDR2 SYGVKD. The CDR3 is 17 residues long. The J segment lost 0 bases and the V segment lost 3 bases, leaving 3 bases of the junction unmatched. The CDR3, as DNA: TGTGCCATCAGTGACGCTAGCGGGAGGGCCTCCTACAATGAGCAGTTCTTC. Translated, it gives CAISDASGRASYNEQFF.

The rearrangement links TRBV11-2 to TRBJ2-2; D gene uncertain. Between the trimmed V and J ends, which lost 0 bases and 5 bases, there was a span of 10 bases. This CDR3 is built from 15 residues. CDR1 is SGHAT, CDR2 FQNNGV, per germline. CDR3 in amino acids: CASSLDWANTGELFF. In DNA, the CDR3 is TGTGCCAGCAGCTTAGACTGGGCCAATACCGGGGAGCTGTTTTTT.

The genes are TRBV5-4 and TRBJ2-1, with 11 nucleotides matching TRBD1. With 5 bases clipped from V and 8 bases from J, the junction kept 9 bases outside the gene matches. This CDR3 spans 15 amino acids. CDR1 SGHNT and CDR2 YYREEE come from the germline V gene (reference sequence). CDR3 coding DNA: TGTGCCAGCAGATCCGGGACAGGGGGTGTGGATGAGCAGTTCTTC. Amino acid sequence: CASRSGTGGVDEQFF.

J is TRBJ2-3 and V is TRBV7-2; 10 nucleotides agree with TRBD2. Germline V CDR1 and CDR2: SGHTA, FQGNSA. Trimming at V came to 5 bases and at J to 4 bases, leaving 9 bases not matched to a gene. The CDR3 sequence is 16 residues long. CDR3 residues: CASSQTSGLWADTQYF. Here the CDR3 DNA reads TGTGCCAGCAGCCAGACTAGCGGGTTATGGGCAGATACGCAGTATTTT.

The chain uses TRBV2 and TRBJ2-1, with 7 bases matching TRBD1. The CDR3 runs 13 residues. The germline V gene encodes CDR1 SNHLY and CDR2 FYNNEI. The J segment lost 10 bases and the V segment lost 5 bases, leaving 8 bases of the junction unmatched. Written as DNA, the CDR3 is TGTGCCAGCAGTCAAACAGGGGCTGGGGAGCAGTTCTTC. Translated: CASSQTGAGEQFF.

The gene calls are TRBV14 and TRBJ2-7; 7 bases are a match to TRBD2. Germline values: CDR1 SGHDN, CDR2 FVKESK. The V gene end was trimmed by 1 base and the J gene end by 6 bases; junction bases not matched to a gene: 3. CDR3 length: 13 amino acids. The CDR3 sequence: CASSQVRGVEQYF. CDR3 nucleotides: TGTGCCAGCAGCCAAGTACGGGGGGTCGAGCAGTACTTC.

This chain uses TRBV7-2 with TRBJ2-7, with TRBD2 matching 11 bases. With V trimmed by 0 bases and J by 5 bases, 6 bases remained unmatched. This CDR3 region has 16 residues. Germline-derived CDR1 and CDR2 are SGHTA and FQGNSA. The CDR3 is CASSLAVTSGSNEQYF. Written as DNA, the CDR3 is TGTGCCAGCAGCTTAGCAGTAACTAGCGGGAGTAACGAGCAGTACTTC.

A single count supports this clone. V gene TRBV6-6 combines with J gene TRBJ1-1; 8 bases are a match to TRBD1. The CDR3 is 14 amino acids. Trimming at V came to 6 bases and at J to 5 bases, leaving 8 bases not matched to a gene. The germline gives CDR1 MNHNY, CDR2 SVGAGI (reference sequence). DNA of the CDR3: TGTGCCAGCAGCCGCAACAGGGGGAGTACTGAAGCTTTCTTT. Protein product: CASSRNRGSTEAFF.

The J gene is TRBJ2-1, the V gene TRBV11-2; 7 bases fit TRBD2. The CDR3 is 14 amino acids. J lost 7 bases, V lost 8 bases, and 11 bases had no gene match. Germline V gene sequence: CDR1 SGHAT, CDR2 FQNNGV. For the CDR3, the DNA is TGTGCCAGCGGGACTGGCGGGAGTCTAAATGAGCAGTTCTTC. Protein sequence: CASGTGGSLNEQFF.

The chain couples TRBV11-1 to TRBJ2-7; 8 bases agree with TRBD1. Looked up from germline, CDR1 is SGHAT and CDR2 is FQDESV (reference sequence). The ends lost 6 bases at V and 5 bases at J; junction bases unmatched: 12. The CDR3 loop spans 15 amino acids. CDR3 nucleotides: TGTGCCAGCAGTCCATACGACAGGGGTCTCGACGAGCAGTACTTC. It yields the protein CASSPYDRGLDEQYF.

This chain uses TRBV5-1 with TRBJ2-7; 7 bases fit TRBD1. V lost 2 bases to trimming and J lost 3 bases; unmatched junction nucleotides: 11. The CDR3 loop spans 16 amino acids. From germline, CDR1 is SGHRS and CDR2 YFSETQ. The CDR3 spells CASSFNNIRQGYEQYF. The CDR3 nucleotides are TGCGCCAGCAGCTTCAACAACATCCGACAGGGCTACGAGCAGTACTTC.

This clone has only a few counts. The chain couples TRBV9 to TRBJ2-3; 10 bases are a match to TRBD2. The CDR3 has 16 amino acids. From germline, CDR1 is SGDLS and CDR2 YYNGEE. J lost 4 bases, V lost 4 bases, and 9 bases had no gene match. As DNA, the CDR3 is TGTGCCAGCAGCTCACATAGCGGGGGGTCCTCAGATACGCAGTATTTT. The encoded protein is CASSSHSGGSSDTQYF.

As DNA, the CDR3 is TGTGCCAGCAGCTTAACTAGCGGGGACGATTACGAGCAGTACTTC. Protein: CASSLTSGDDYEQYF. V and J are TRBV11-3 and TRBJ2-7; 10 bases are shared with TRBD2. V lost 2 bases and J lost 4; bases outside the gene matches: 5. Germline loops: CDR1 SGHNT, CDR2 YENEEA. This CDR3 has 15 amino acids.

The chain uses TRBV5-1 and TRBJ1-1, with D possibly being TRBD1 (5 bases). Germline V gene lookup returns CDR1 SGHRS and CDR2 YFSETQ. Deletions cut 0 bases from V and 5 bases from J, with 8 bases between. The CDR3 extends over 13 amino acids. The CDR3 reads CASSLVQGTEAFF. In nucleotides, the CDR3 is TGCGCCAGCAGCTTGGTCCAGGGAACTGAAGCTTTCTTT.

This chain links TRBV11-1 with TRBJ2-2, with D tentatively TRBD1 (5 bases). The V gene's germline CDR1 is SGHAT and CDR2 FQDESV (reference sequence). Trimming stripped 4 bases from V and 6 bases from J, with 12 bases between. The CDR3 has 14 residues. The CDR3 bases are TGTGCCAGCAGCTCCTACAGGAGTGCCGGGGAGCTGTTTTTT. Its protein product is CASSSYRSAGELFF.

The table lists this clone with a few counts. This sequence joins TRBV19 and TRBJ2-3; 10 bases fit TRBD2. This CDR3 region has 16 residues. Germline CDR1 LNHDA, CDR2 SQIVND (reference sequence). V lost 7 bases to trimming and J lost 3 bases; unmatched junction nucleotides: 10. The CDR3 is CASTFRLAGLTDTQYF. The DNA for the CDR3 is TGTGCCAGTACCTTCCGACTAGCGGGCTTAACAGATACGCAGTATTTT.